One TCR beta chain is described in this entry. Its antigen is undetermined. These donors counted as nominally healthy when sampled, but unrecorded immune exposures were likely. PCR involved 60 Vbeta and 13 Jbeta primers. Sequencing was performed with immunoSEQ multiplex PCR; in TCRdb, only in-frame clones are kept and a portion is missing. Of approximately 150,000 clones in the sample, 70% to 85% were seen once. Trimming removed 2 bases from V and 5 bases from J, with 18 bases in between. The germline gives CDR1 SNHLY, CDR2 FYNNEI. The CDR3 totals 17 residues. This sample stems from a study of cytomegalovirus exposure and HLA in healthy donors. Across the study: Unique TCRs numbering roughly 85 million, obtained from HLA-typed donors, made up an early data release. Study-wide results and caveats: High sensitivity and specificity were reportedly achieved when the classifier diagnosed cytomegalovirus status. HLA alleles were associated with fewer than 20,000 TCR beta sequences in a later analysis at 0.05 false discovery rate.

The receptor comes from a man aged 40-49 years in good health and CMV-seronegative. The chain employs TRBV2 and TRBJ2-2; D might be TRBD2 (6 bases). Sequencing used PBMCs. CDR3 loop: CASSEIFRGRGTGELFF. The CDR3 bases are TGTGCCAGCAGTGAAATATTTCGGGGGAGAGGAACCGGGGAGCTGTTTTTT. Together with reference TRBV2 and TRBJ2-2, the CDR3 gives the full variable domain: EPEVTQTPSHQVTQMGQEVILRCVPISNHLYFYWYRQILGQKVEFLVSFYNNEISEKSEIFDDQFSVERPDGSNFTLKIRSTKLEDSAMYFCASSEIFRGRGTGELFFGEGSRLTVL.